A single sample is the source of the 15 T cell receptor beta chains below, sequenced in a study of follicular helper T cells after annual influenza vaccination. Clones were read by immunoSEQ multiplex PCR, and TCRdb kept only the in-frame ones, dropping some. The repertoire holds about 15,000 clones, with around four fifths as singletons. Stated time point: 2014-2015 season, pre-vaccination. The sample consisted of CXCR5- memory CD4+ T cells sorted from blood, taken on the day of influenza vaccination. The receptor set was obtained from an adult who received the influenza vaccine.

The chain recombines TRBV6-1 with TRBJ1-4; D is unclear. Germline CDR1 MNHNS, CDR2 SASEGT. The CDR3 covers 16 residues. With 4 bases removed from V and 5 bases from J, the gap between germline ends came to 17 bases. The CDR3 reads CASSVALAVKNEKLFF. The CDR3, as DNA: TGTGCCAGCAGTGTCGCCTTGGCAGTTAAAAATGAAAAACTGTTTTTT.

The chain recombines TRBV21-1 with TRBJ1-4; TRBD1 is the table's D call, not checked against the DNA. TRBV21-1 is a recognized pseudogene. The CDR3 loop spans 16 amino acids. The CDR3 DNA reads TGTGCCAGCAGCAAGGGTGACAGGGTGAAGGATGAAAAACTGTTTTTT. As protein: CASSKGDRVKDEKLFF.

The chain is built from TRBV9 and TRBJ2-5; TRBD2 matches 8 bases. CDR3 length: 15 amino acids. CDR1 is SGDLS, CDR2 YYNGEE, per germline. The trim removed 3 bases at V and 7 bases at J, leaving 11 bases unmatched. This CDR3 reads CASSADGTSDPTQYF. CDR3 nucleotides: TGTGCCAGCAGCGCAGACGGGACTAGTGATCCGACCCAGTACTTC.

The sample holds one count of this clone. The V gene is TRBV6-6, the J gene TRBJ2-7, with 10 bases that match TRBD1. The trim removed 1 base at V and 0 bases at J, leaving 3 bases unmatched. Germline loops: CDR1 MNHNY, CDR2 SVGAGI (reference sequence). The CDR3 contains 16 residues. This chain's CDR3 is CASSYLGTGVSYEQYF. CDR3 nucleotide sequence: TGTGCCAGCAGTTACTTGGGGACAGGGGTCTCCTACGAGCAGTACTTC.

For the CDR3, the DNA is TGTGCCAGTAGTATAGTAGCGAGTTTCTCGGAGCCCCAGCATTTT. Residues: CASSIVASFSEPQHF. The chain joins TRBV19 to TRBJ1-5; D uncertain. In germline, CDR1 is LNHDA, CDR2 SQIVND (reference sequence). The CDR3 covers 15 residues. Between the trimmed V and J ends, which lost 1 base and 8 bases, there was a span of 15 bases.

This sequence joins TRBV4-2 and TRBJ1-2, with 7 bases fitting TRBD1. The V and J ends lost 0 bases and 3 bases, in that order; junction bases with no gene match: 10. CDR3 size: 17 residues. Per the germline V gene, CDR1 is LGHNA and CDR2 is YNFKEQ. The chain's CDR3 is CASSQDYRVQGYYGYTF. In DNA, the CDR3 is TGTGCCAGCAGCCAAGATTATCGGGTACAGGGGTACTATGGCTACACCTTC.

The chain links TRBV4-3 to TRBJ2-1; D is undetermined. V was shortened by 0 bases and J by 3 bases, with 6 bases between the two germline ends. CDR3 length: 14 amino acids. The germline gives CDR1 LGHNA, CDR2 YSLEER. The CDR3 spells CASSQEVGYNEQFF. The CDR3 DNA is TGCGCCAGCAGCCAAGAGGTGGGCTACAATGAGCAGTTCTTC.

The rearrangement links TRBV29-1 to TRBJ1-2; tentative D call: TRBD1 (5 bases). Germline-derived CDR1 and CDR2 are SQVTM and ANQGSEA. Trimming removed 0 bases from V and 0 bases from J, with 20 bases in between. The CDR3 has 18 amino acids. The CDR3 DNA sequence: TGCAGCGTTGAAGATCGGGGGTCCTCGACGGGGCCTAACTATGGCTACACCTTC. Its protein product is CSVEDRGSSTGPNYGYTF.

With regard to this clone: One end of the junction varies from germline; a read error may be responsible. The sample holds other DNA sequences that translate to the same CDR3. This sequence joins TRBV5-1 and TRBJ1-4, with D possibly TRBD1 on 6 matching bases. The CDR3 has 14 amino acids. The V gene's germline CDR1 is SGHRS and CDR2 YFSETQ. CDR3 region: CASSLGHFGEKLFF. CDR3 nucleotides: TGCGCCAGCAGTTTGGGACACTTTGGTGAAAAACTGTTTTTT.

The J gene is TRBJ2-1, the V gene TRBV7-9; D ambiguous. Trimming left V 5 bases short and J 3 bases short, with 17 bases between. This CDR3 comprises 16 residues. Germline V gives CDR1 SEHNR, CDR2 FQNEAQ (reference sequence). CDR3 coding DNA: TGTGCCAGCAGCAGCTCCCGGGCCAAATTCTACAATGAGCAGTTCTTC. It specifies CASSSSRAKFYNEQFF.

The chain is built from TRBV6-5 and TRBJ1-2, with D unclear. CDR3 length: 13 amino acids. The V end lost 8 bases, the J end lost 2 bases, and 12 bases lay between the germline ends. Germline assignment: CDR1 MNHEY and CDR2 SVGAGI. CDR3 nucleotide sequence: TGTGCCAGCGACCTCGGTGTGAACTATGGCTACACCTTC. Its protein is CASDLGVNYGYTF.

CDR3 DNA sequence: TGTGCCAGCAGGGTCCTGCAGCAGGGGTCACCCCTCCACTTT. It yields the protein CASRVLQQGSPLHF. The chain carries TRBV2 and TRBJ1-6; D might be TRBD1 (6 bases). V dropped 6 bases and J dropped 10 bases, with 16 bases sitting between them. The CDR3 totals 14 residues. Germline CDR1 is SNHLY and CDR2 is FYNNEI.

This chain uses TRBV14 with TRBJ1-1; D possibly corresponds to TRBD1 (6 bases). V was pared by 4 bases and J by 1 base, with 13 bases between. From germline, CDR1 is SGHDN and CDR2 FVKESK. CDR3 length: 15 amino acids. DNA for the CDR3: TGTGCCAGCAGCCGTCAAAGGGGACAGAACACTGAAGCTTTCTTT. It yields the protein CASSRQRGQNTEAFF.

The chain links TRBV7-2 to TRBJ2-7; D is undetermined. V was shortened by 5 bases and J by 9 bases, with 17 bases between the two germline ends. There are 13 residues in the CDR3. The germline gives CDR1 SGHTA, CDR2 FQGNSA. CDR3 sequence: CASSPVSMRGQYF. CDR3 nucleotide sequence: TGTGCCAGCAGCCCCGTTTCTATGCGTGGGCAGTACTTC. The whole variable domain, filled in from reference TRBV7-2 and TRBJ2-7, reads GAGVSQSPSNKVTEKGKDVELRCDPISGHTALYWYRQSLGQGLEFLIYFQGNSAPDKSGLPSDRFSAERTGGSVSTLTIQRTQQEDSAVYLCASSPVSMRGQYFGPGTRLTVT.

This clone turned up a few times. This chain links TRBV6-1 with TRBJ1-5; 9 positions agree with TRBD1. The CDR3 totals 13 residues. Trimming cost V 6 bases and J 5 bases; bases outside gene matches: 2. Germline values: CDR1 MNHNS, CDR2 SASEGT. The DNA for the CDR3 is TGTGCCAGCAGGGACAGGGGTCATCAGCCCCAGCATTTT. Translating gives CASRDRGHQPQHF.